This T cell receptor beta chain derives from a study of identical twins. Template switching, a step in the protocol, added a universal primer site, and cDNA carried unique molecular identifiers. TCRdb ran MiXCR on the 5' RACE reads and lists one entry per CDR3 protein. The sample includes 350,000 to 600,000 distinct CDR3 sequences, 14% of them seen just once. Unmatched junction bases numbered 7, after V lost 5 bases and J lost 5 bases. The CDR3 consists of 15 residues. Germline CDR1 reads SEHNR; CDR2 reads FQNEAQ (reference sequence). Study-level results: Excess low generation probability was seen in twin-shared out-of-frame alpha sequences. The models gave estimates that fell short of the out-of-frame TCR alpha sharing seen in monozygotic twins. Abundant cord blood beta clonotypes carried fewer insertions; memory repertoires showed none.

Concerning this clonotype itself: As yet, its antigen is unknown.

This sample was also put to use in a study of yellow fever vaccine responses in identical twins.

The receptor comes from a woman younger than 30 in good health. Material: CD4+ T cells sorted from blood. This rearrangement joins TRBV7-9 to TRBJ2-7, with 12 bases lining up with TRBD1. CDR3 sequence: CASSDGTGGLNEQYF. The DNA for the CDR3 is TGTGCCAGCAGCGACGGGACAGGGGGCCTCAACGAGCAGTACTTC.